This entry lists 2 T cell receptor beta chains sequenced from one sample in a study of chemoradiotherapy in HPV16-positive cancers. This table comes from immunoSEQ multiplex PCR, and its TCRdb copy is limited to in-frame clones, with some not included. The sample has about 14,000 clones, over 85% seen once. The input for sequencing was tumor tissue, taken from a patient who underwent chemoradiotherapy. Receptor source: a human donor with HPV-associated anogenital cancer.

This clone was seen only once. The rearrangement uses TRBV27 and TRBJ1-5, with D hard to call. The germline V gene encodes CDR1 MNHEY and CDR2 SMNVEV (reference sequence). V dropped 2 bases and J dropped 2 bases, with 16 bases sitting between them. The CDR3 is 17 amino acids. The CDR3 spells CASSLLYGGSGNQPQHF. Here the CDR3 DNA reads TGTGCCAGCAGTTTACTCTATGGAGGGAGCGGCAATCAGCCCCAGCATTTT.

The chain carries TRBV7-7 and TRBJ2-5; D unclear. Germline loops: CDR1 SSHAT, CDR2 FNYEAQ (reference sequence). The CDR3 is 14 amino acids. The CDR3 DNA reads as TGTGCTACCTCCTTAGGGCTAACTCAAGAGACCCAGTACTTC. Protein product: CATSLGLTQETQYF.